The 13 T cell receptor beta chains below come from one sample, sequenced in a study of response to subunit inactivated influenza vaccine. TCRdb recomputed calls from the RT-PCR reads with MiXCR, one row per CDR3 protein. The table lists about 620,000 distinct CDR3 sequences, roughly 12% of them singletons. The sequencing here drew on PBMCs from blood, taken on the day of vaccination. Receptors were obtained from a man over 45 who received an inactivated influenza vaccine.

The V gene is TRBV4-1, the J gene TRBJ1-1; 9 nucleotides line up with TRBD1. With 3 bases clipped from V and 5 bases from J, the junction kept 7 bases outside the gene matches. The CDR3 loop spans 15 amino acids. CDR1 and CDR2 (germline): MGHRA, YSYEKL. The CDR3 coding sequence is TGCGCCAGCAGCCAGACAGGACAGGGGTTTACTGAAGCTTTCTTT. Translation gives CASSQTGQGFTEAFF.

This clonotype has a handful of counts. The chain has TRBV7-2 and TRBJ2-4; maybe TRBD2 (6 bases). Germline-derived CDR1 and CDR2 are SGHTA and FQGNSA. CDR3 length: 15 residues. Trimming shortened V by 5 bases and J by 4 bases, and 15 bases separated the two germline ends. CDR3 DNA sequence: TGTGCCAGCAGCCTAAGTCTAGCGCAGAAAAACATTCAGTACTTC. Amino acid sequence: CASSLSLAQKNIQYF. The variable domain in full, completed from reference TRBV7-2 and TRBJ2-4, reads GAGVSQSPSNKVTEKGKDVELRCDPISGHTALYWYRQSLGQGLEFLIYFQGNSAPDKSGLPSDRFSAERTGGSVSTLTIQRTQQEDSAVYLCASSLSLAQKNIQYFGAGTRLSVL.

This clonotype came up a few times. This chain connects TRBV20-1 to TRBJ1-1; the D is unclear. V shed 3 bases and J shed 10 bases, with 15 bases lying between them. The CDR3 has 12 amino acids. CDR1 is DFQATT and CDR2 is SNEGSKA in the germline V gene (reference sequence). The CDR3 bases are TGCAGTGCTAGGGGTCCCGGCAATGGAGCTTTCTTT. Translated: CSARGPGNGAFF.

This clonotype was observed a few times. V and J are TRBV20-1 and TRBJ2-7; TRBD2 might be the D (5 bases). Germline loops: CDR1 DFQATT, CDR2 SNEGSKA (reference sequence). This CDR3 spans 13 amino acids. The V end was cut by 6 bases, the J end by 6 bases, with 18 bases between. CDR3 sequence reads: CSAPPSSAGEQYF. As DNA, the CDR3 is TGCAGTGCCCCGCCCTCATCGGCGGGCGAGCAGTACTTC.

The J gene is TRBJ1-5, the V gene TRBV30; D gene unclear. The CDR3 sequence is 13 residues long. The germline V gene has CDR1 GTSNPN and CDR2 SVGIG (reference sequence). V was shortened by 1 base and J by 2 bases, with 6 bases between the two germline ends. The CDR3 is CAWSASGNQPQHF. The DNA of the CDR3 is TGTGCCTGGAGTGCGAGCGGCAATCAGCCCCAGCATTTT.

This clonotype was picked up a small number of times. Relative to the germline gene, one junction end is altered; a read error may explain this. The chain links TRBV10-3 to TRBJ1-5, with 7 bases matching TRBD1. The CDR3 spans 14 residues. Germline values: CDR1 ENHRY, CDR2 SYGVKD. The CDR3 DNA follows: TGTGCCATCAGTGGCAACAGGGGCAACCAGCCCCAGCATTTT. It encodes CAISGNRGNQPQHF.

The V and J genes are TRBV5-1 and TRBJ2-3, with TRBD1 matching over 7 bases. There are 14 residues in the CDR3. The V gene end was trimmed by 5 bases and the J gene end by 5 bases; junction bases not matched to a gene: 8. Germline lookup yields CDR1 SGHRS and CDR2 YFSETQ. This CDR3 reads CASSFQGVGDTQYF. As DNA, the CDR3 is TGCGCCAGCAGTTTCCAGGGGGTAGGAGATACGCAGTATTTT.

In its sample, this clonotype was seen many times. The CDR3 sequence is CASSYDPGELFF. In DNA, the CDR3 is TGTGCCAGCAGTTACGATCCCGGGGAGCTGTTTTTT. The rearrangement uses TRBV12-3 or TRBV12-4 and TRBJ2-2; no clear D. V was shortened by 4 bases and J by 6 bases, with 6 bases between the two germline ends. The length of the CDR3 is 12 residues.

This clonotype showed up many times. The CDR3 reads CASSLTGLKWETQYF. In DNA, the CDR3 is TGTGCCAGCAGTCTCACGGGACTAAAATGGGAGACCCAGTACTTC. The chain combines TRBV12-3 or TRBV12-4 with TRBJ2-5; 7 positions match TRBD2. Germline trimming cut 5 bases from V and 5 bases from J; bases unmatched to any gene: 11. The CDR3 extends over 15 amino acids.

This clonotype was counted a few times. This chain uses TRBV12-3 or TRBV12-4 with TRBJ2-5; 7 bases are shared with TRBD1. The CDR3 sequence is 15 residues long. Germline trimming cut 4 bases from V and 0 bases from J; bases unmatched to any gene: 5. In nucleotides, the CDR3 is TGTGCCAGCAGTTCCCGACAGGGAGACCAAGAGACCCAGTACTTC. Translation: CASSSRQGDQETQYF.

This clonotype was counted a few times. The chain combines TRBV3-1 with TRBJ1-1; 11 positions match TRBD1. Germline CDR1 LGHDT, CDR2 YNNKEL (reference sequence). This CDR3 is 13 amino acids long. The V and J ends lost 6 bases and 7 bases, in that order; junction bases with no gene match: 4. For the CDR3, the DNA is TGTGCCAGCAGTCGGGACAGGGGGATTGAAGCTTTCTTT. Encoded protein: CASSRDRGIEAFF.

This chain links TRBV4-1 with TRBJ2-7, with 9 bases that match TRBD2. Trimming at V came to 4 bases and at J to 3 bases, leaving 16 bases not matched to a gene. CDR1 is MGHRA and CDR2 is YSYEKL in the germline V gene. The CDR3 runs to 18 residues. For the CDR3, the DNA is TGCGCCAGCAGCCCCTATGGCGGGACTAGCCTGACCCTCTACGAGCAGTACTTC. It encodes CASSPYGGTSLTLYEQYF.

The gene calls are TRBV11-1 and TRBJ2-7; D perhaps matches TRBD2 (6 bases). Germline V CDR1 and CDR2: SGHAT, FQDESV (reference sequence). The CDR3 loop spans 12 amino acids. CDR3 region: CATQAGIYEQYF. In nucleotides, the CDR3 is TGTGCTACCCAGGCGGGGATCTACGAGCAGTACTTC.